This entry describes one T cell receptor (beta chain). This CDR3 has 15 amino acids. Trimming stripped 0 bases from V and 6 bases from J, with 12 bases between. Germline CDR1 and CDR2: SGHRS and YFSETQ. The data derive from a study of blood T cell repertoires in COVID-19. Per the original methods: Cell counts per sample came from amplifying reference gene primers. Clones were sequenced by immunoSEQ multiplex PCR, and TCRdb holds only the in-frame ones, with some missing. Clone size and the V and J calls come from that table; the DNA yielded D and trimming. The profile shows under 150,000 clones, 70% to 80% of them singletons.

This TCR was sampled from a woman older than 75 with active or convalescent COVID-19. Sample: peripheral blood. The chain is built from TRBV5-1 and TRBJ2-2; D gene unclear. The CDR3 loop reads CASSLDQVVAGELFF. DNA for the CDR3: TGCGCCAGCAGCTTGGATCAGGTGGTAGCCGGGGAGCTGTTTTTT.